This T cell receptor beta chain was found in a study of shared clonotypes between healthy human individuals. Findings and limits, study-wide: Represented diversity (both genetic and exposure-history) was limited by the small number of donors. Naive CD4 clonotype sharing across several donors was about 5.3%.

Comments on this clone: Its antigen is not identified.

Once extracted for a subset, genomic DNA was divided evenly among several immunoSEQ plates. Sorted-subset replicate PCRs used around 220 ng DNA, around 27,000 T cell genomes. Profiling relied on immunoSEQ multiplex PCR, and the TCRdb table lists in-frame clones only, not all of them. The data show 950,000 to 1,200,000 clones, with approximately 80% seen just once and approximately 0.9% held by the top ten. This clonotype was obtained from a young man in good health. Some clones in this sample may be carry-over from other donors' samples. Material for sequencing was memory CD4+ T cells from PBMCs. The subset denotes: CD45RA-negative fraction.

CDR3: CASSLVGTSGAEQFF. For the CDR3, the DNA is TGTGCCAGCAGCTTGGTTGGGACTAGCGGCGCTGAGCAGTTCTTC. V and J are TRBV11-3 and TRBJ2-1; 11 nucleotides line up with TRBD2. The CDR3 covers 15 residues. Trimming removed 3 bases from V and 9 bases from J; junction bases left unmatched: 7. Germline loops: CDR1 SGHNT, CDR2 YENEEA.